These 10 T cell receptor beta chains were all obtained from the same sample, sequenced in a study of vaccination and CD4 T cells after COVID-19. Treatment indicated: approximately 9-day PBMC culture with coronavirus spike peptide pools or control peptides (ViraFEST assay). Those CD4+ T cells from the unexposed donor predate the COVID-19 pandemic (2011-2018). Their recognized antigens are unknown. Oncomine TCR Beta short-read sequencing was applied to DNA from cultured CD4+ T cells. Each CDR3 protein is one row after TCRdb ran MiXCR on the PCR reads. The table lists several thousand distinct CDR3 sequences, approximately 31% of them singletons, with about 25% in the top ten. Sequences were obtained from CD4+ T cells from blood, cultured in vitro. These receptors were collected from a human donor in good health.

This chain uses TRBV20-1 with TRBJ1-1; TRBD1 might be the D (5 bases). V lost 3 bases to trimming and J lost 5 bases, with 13 bases between them. In germline, CDR1 is DFQATT, CDR2 SNEGSKA (reference sequence). The CDR3 contains 13 residues. The CDR3 DNA reads as TGCAGTGCTAGGGCGACAGCTGAAACTGAAGCTTTCTTT. Its protein is CSARATAETEAFF.

This clonotype has more than one count but fewer than ten. The chain is built from TRBV20-1 and TRBJ1-2, with D possibly being TRBD1 (5 bases). The CDR3 runs to 13 residues. The germline V gene encodes CDR1 DFQATT and CDR2 SNEGSKA (reference sequence). V was cut by 3 bases and J by 4 bases, with 12 bases left in between. This CDR3 is CSASLQAGYGYTF. CDR3 DNA: TGCAGTGCTAGTTTACAGGCTGGCTATGGCTACACCTTC.

This clonotype was observed a few times. The chain joins TRBV6-1 to TRBJ2-7; no clear D gene. The CDR3 loop spans 12 amino acids. The V gene's germline CDR1 is MNHNS and CDR2 SASEGT. Trimming took off 11 bases at V and 2 bases at J, with 13 bases between the two ends. The CDR3 sequence is CAGSTFTYEQYF. The CDR3 DNA reads TGTGCCGGTTCTACTTTTACCTACGAGCAGTACTTC.

Only a few counts were recorded for this clonotype. The chain uses TRBV10-3 and TRBJ2-7; 8 nucleotides line up with TRBD2. Trimming cost V 2 bases and J 5 bases; bases outside gene matches: 5. CDR1 and CDR2 from the germline V gene are ENHRY and SYGVKD. This CDR3 region has 14 residues. The CDR3 region has the DNA TGTGCCATCAGTGAGGGCGGGGGGATCGACGAGCAGTACTTC. Encoded protein: CAISEGGGIDEQYF.

The chain employs TRBV20-1 and TRBJ1-3; TRBD1 agrees at 7 bases. The CDR3 loop spans 13 amino acids. CDR1 and CDR2 from the germline V gene are DFQATT and SNEGSKA (reference sequence). V lost 5 bases to trimming and J lost 2 bases; unmatched junction nucleotides: 3. This CDR3 is CSALQGAGNTIYF. DNA of the CDR3: TGCAGTGCTCTCCAGGGGGCTGGAAACACCATATATTTT.

This clonotype was found a few times. This chain links TRBV4-2 with TRBJ1-1; the match to TRBD1 covers 7 bases. V lost 0 bases to trimming and J lost 5 bases; unmatched junction nucleotides: 3. CDR1 is LGHNA, CDR2 YNFKEQ, per germline. This CDR3 has 14 residues. CDR3 residues: CASSQDPRGTEAFF. For the CDR3, the DNA is TGTGCCAGCAGCCAAGACCCCAGGGGGACTGAAGCTTTCTTT.

By share, this clonotype ranks as medium-sized. This chain uses TRBV20-1 with TRBJ1-6; a possible D gene is TRBD1 (6 bases). This CDR3 has 14 residues. V shed 6 bases and J shed 5 bases, with 14 bases lying between them. Germline values: CDR1 DFQATT, CDR2 SNEGSKA (reference sequence). The CDR3 is CSAQGRANNSPLHF. The CDR3, as DNA: TGCAGTGCCCAGGGGAGGGCTAATAATTCACCCCTCCACTTT.

V gene TRBV25-1 combines with J gene TRBJ2-2; no definite D call. Per the germline V gene, CDR1 is MGHDK and CDR2 is SYGVNS. The CDR3 is 19 amino acids. Trimming left V 3 bases short and J 4 bases short, with 24 bases between. In DNA form, the CDR3 reads TGTGCCAGCAGTGAGAACAAATTACCTCGCGGCCCTAGCACCGGGGAGCTGTTTTTT. This translates into CASSENKLPRGPSTGELFF.

This rearrangement joins TRBV7-2 to TRBJ1-5; D not certain. Germline CDR1 and CDR2: SGHTA and FQGNSA. V was clipped by 4 bases and J by 1 base, with 8 bases between them. This CDR3 has 14 residues. The CDR3 DNA is TGTGCCAGCAGCTCAAGACGGAGCAATCAGCCCCAGCATTTT. Translating it yields CASSSRRSNQPQHF.

The chain links TRBV20-1 to TRBJ1-1; no firm D call. The CDR3 is 15 residues long. Trimming shortened V by 2 bases and J by 4 bases, and 17 bases separated the two germline ends. Germline CDR1 DFQATT, CDR2 SNEGSKA (reference sequence). DNA of the CDR3: TGCAGTGCTAGACAAGGCGAGATATTTGTCACTGAAGCTTTCTTT. This sequence encodes CSARQGEIFVTEAFF.